This T cell receptor beta chain was sequenced for a study of cytomegalovirus exposure and HLA in healthy donors. Study results and limitations: The CMV antigen specificity of a few CMV-associated chains was confirmed through in vitro analysis. Roughly uniform depth of sequencing across donors was assumed in presence/absence analyses.

PCR primers comprised 60 Vbeta and 13 Jbeta primers. Method: immunoSEQ multiplex PCR; TCRdb's copy keeps in-frame clones and lacks some. The sample includes about 31,000 clones, over 60% of them seen just once. Notes on this clone: Its antigen is not identified.

The CDR3 extends over 16 amino acids. Germline V lookup: CDR1 MNHNY, CDR2 SVGAGI (reference sequence). The ends lost 5 bases at V and 0 bases at J; junction bases unmatched: 6. This sequence originates from a man aged 35-49 years in good health and CMV-seropositive. The gene calls are TRBV6-6 and TRBJ2-3, with TRBD2 matching 9 bases. The sequencing input was PBMCs. The CDR3 sequence is CASSPRTSASTDTQYF. CDR3 DNA: TGTGCCAGCAGTCCGCGGACTAGCGCTAGCACAGATACGCAGTATTTT.